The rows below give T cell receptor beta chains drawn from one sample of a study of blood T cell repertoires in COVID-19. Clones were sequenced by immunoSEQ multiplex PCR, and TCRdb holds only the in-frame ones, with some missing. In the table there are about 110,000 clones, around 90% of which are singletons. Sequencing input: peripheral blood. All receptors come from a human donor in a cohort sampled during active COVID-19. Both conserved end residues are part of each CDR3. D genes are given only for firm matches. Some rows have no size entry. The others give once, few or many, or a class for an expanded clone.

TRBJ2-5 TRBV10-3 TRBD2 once TGTGCCATCAGGGCGGGGGTCCCTCGGGAGACCCAGTACTTC CAIRAGVPRETQYF
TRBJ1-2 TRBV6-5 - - TGTGCCAGCAGCCAGGATCGCAACTATGGCTACACCTTC CASSQDRNYGYTF
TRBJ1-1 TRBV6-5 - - TGTGCCAGCGGACGACTAGGCACTGAAGCTTTCTTT CASGRLGTEAFF
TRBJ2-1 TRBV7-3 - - TGTGCCAGCAGCTTAAAAGGGGCCTTATACAATGAGCAGTTCTTC CASSLKGALYNEQFF
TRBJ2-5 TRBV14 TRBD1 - TGTGCCAGCAGCCAAGAGAGGGGGCTGACCCAAGAGACCCAGTACTTC CASSQERGLTQETQYF
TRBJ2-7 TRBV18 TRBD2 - TGTGCCAGCTCACCAGGGAGCGGGGGACCCTACGAGCAGTACTTC CASSPGSGGPYEQYF
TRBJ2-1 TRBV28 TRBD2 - TGTGCCAGCAGTCAATCGGGACTAGCGGGAAGGGATGAGCAGTTCTTC CASSQSGLAGRDEQFF
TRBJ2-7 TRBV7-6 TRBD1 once TGTGCCAGCAGCTTGGGACAGGGGGCGGATCAGTACTTC CASSLGQGADQYF
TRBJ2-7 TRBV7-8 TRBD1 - TGTGCCAGCAGCTGGGGGGTGACAGGGGTAAGGTCCTACGAGCAGTACTTC CASSWGVTGVRSYEQYF
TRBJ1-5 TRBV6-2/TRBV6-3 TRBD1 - TGTGCCAGCAGCCAGGACAGGGGCCATCAGCCCCAGCATTTT CASSQDRGHQPQHF
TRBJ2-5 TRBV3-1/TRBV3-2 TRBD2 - TGTGCCAGCAGCCAAGATCGGCTAGCGGGAGGGTTAGGGGAGACCCAGTACTTC CASSQDRLAGGLGETQYF
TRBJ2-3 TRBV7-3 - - TGTGCCAGCAGCCCTAACAGGGAAGCAGATACGCAGTATTTT CASSPNREADTQYF
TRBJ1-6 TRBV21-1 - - TGTGCCAGCAAGGACCGCGGGTGGGGGGATTCACCCCTCCACTTT CASKDRGWGDSPLHF
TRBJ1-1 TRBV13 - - TGTGCCAGCAGCTTAGGCCCAAGGCAGGGTCGGACCACTGAAGCTTTCTTT CASSLGPRQGRTTEAFF
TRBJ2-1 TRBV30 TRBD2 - TGTGCCTGGAGTGTCCCCTCCGGGACTAGCTTCGGTGAGCAGTTCTTC CAWSVPSGTSFGEQFF
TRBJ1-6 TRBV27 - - TGTGCCAGCAGCGCACAGGGCTTAAATTCACCCCTCCACTTT CASSAQGLNSPLHF
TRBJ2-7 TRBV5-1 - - TGCGCCAGCAGCTTGGGATGGGGAGTGCCCCACGAGCAGTACTTC CASSLGWGVPHEQYF
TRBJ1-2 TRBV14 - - TGTGCCAGCAGCCAAGTGTTTATCTATGGCTACACCTTC CASSQVFIYGYTF
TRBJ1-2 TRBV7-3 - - TGTGCCAGCAGCCCTGGGGGGGATATGGGCTACACCTTC CASSPGGDMGYTF
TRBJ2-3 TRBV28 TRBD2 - TGTGCCAGCACTGTGACTAGGAGGAGCGGGGGGGCCCGGGATACGCAGTATTTT CASTVTRRSGGARDTQYF
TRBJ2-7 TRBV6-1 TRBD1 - TGTGCCAGCAGTGATGCCGGGACAGCCTACGAGCAGTACTTC CASSDAGTAYEQYF
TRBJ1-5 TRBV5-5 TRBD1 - TGTGCCAGCGGGGACAGGGCGGCCAATCAGCCCCAGCATTTT CASGDRAANQPQHF
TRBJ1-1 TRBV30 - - TGTGCCCAGACATGGTACACTGAAGCTTTCTTT CAQTWYTEAFF
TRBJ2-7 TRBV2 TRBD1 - TGTGCCAGCAGTCGGGGACAGGGGGCCTACGAGCAGTACTTC CASSRGQGAYEQYF
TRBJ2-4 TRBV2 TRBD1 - TGTGCCAGCAGTGGACCCGGGACAGGTCGTACCAAAAACATTCAGTACTTC CASSGPGTGRTKNIQYF
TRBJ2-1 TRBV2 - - TGTGCCAGCAGTTATGTCCCCAATGAGCAGTTCTTC CASSYVPNEQFF
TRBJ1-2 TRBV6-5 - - TGTGCCAGCAGTTTACAGGGACCCCCCCAGGATGGCTACACCTTC CASSLQGPPQDGYTF
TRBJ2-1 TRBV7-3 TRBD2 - TGTGCCAGCAGCCCGGGACTAGCGGGATGGAGCAATGAGCAGTTCTTC CASSPGLAGWSNEQFF
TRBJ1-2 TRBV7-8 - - TGTGCCAGCAGCTTAGAAACGCATCGCAGTGGCTACACCTTC CASSLETHRSGYTF
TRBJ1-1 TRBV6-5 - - TGTGCCAGCAGGGTAGGGACACCGTATGAAGCTTTCTTT CASRVGTPYEAFF
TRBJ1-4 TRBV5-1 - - TGCGCCAGCAGCCTGACACCCGGCGGGGTTACTAATGAAAAACTGTTTTTT CASSLTPGGVTNEKLFF
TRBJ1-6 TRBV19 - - TGTGCCAGTGGGCCGGCGCCAGGATCACCCCTCCACTTT CASGPAPGSPLHF
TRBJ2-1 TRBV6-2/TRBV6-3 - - TGTGCCAGCAGCCCCCGCGGGCTAGCGCATTACAATGAGCAGTTCTTC CASSPRGLAHYNEQFF
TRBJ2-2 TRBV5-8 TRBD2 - TGTGCCAGCAGCGCGGAGCTAGCGGGGCGACACACCGGGGAGCTGTTTTTT CASSAELAGRHTGELFF
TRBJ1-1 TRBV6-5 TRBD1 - TGTGCCAGCTCAACAGGGGTAATGAACACTGAAGCTTTCTTT CASSTGVMNTEAFF
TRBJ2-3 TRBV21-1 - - TGTGCCAGCAGCGGACGGACAGGGGTGGAGGGCACAGATACGCAGTATTTT CASSGRTGVEGTDTQYF
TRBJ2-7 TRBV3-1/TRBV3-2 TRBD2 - TGTGCCAGCAGGCCGGGACTAGCGAAGGGTTCGGAGCAGTACTTC CASRPGLAKGSEQYF
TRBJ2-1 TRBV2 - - TGTGCCAGCAGTGAAAGCGGTAGCTCCTACAATGAGCAGTTCTTC CASSESGSSYNEQFF
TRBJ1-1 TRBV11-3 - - TGTGCCAGCAGCCGCCGGAGGGACACTGAAGCTTTCTTT CASSRRRDTEAFF
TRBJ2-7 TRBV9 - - TGTGCCAGCAGCGTAGCGGACACAACCTACGAGCAGTACTTC CASSVADTTYEQYF